The present entry profiles one T cell receptor (beta chain) with its context. This entry belongs to a study of Graves' ophthalmopathy and Graves' hyperthyroidism. Amplification from RNA transcripts yielded the TCR beta CDR3 regions. Amplification began with first-round RT-PCR using HTBI primers, then second-round multiplex PCR was performed. Each CDR3 protein gets one entry after TCRdb re-called the multiplex PCR reads with MiXCR. In the table there are about 590,000 distinct CDR3 sequences, under 45% of which are singletons. Germline V gene sequence: CDR1 KGHDR, CDR2 SFDVKD. The CDR3 sequence is 9 residues long. The germline V and J ends were trimmed by 8 bases and 11 bases, with 6 bases remaining between them.

The sequenced sample was peripheral blood or thyroid tissue (not recorded which). The source is an adult man with Graves' hyperthyroidism. The rearrangement links TRBV24-1 to TRBJ1-5; D possibly corresponds to TRBD1 (5 bases). CDR3 sequence: CATKGTQHF. The DNA for the CDR3 is TGTGCCACCAAGGGGACCCAGCATTTT.